Described below is a single TCR beta chain sequence and its context. Its antigen remains undetermined. Base qualities are not at hand, and no much larger clone is one base apart. This record belongs to a study of blood T cell repertoires in COVID-19 (TCRdb year 2020). In the study overall: The collaborator samples originated in the United States, Italy and Spain and spanned the acute and convalescent phases of COVID-19. The prospective study material was composed of cDNA or gDNA derived from T cells, B-cell-depleted T cells, or PBMCs. Subjects who had been exposed to COVID-19, were actively infected with it, or had recovered from it provided the deeply sampled blood TCRbeta repertoires that made up the dataset. A freely available public database, intended as a resource for researchers studying the immune response to SARS-CoV-2, is where the repertoires were released. Samples came from the ongoing ImmuneRACE study (first 160 participants) plus 1,254 subjects from 6 global collaborators. The sample metadata nearly always contained a de-identified subject ID, COVID-19 status, age in years and sex. Where available, HLA class I and class II types were taken from metadata supplied by the sample provider and were not determined by assay-based typing.

The study at large found these results: The quantity of clinical and demographic metadata differed by source and by participant and was supplied without curation.

TCRbeta CDR3 regions were amplified from genomic DNA using the immunoSEQ Assay, a bias-controlled multiplex PCR. Concerning the study's data processing: The number of nucleated cells in each sample was estimated by amplification of reference gene primers within the assay. Sequence reads were collapsed and filtered to measure the absolute abundance of every unique TCRbeta CDR3 rearrangement. For each sample, productive Simpson clonality was calculated by taking the square root of Simpson's diversity index across productive rearrangements. TCRdb holds this immuneACCESS table with in-frame rearrangements only. Some clones are missing; in checked studies, unresolved V genes explain under half, and the rest has no known cause. For V, J and clone size, that table is used; D and trimming come from the DNA. The sample contains about 200,000 clones, 75% to 90% of them found a single time. Over 2% of the sample is in the top ten clones.

The germline V end is reduced by 8 bases and the J end by 3 bases; junction bases left unmatched: 5. CDR1 and CDR2 were assigned from the germline V gene (reference sequence) as LNHDA and SQIVND. The CDR3, cysteine through phenylalanine, is 14 amino acids long. Only the CDR3 portion is preserved as DNA: 42 bases, with reading frame beginning at the first base. In the prospective study, participants were about 18 to 95 years old, resided in 25 or so geographic areas of the United States, and were enrolled through a virtual design. To assign participants to cohorts, the prospective study relied on clinical history that participants themselves reported in a screening survey and a study questionnaire. In the prospective study, whole blood, serum and a nasopharyngeal or oropharyngeal swab were collected from each participant by mobile phlebotomists. Participants in the prospective study had the option to provide additional blood draws and questionnaires over a roughly 2-month period. Before DNA extraction, blood samples from the prospective study were shipped at room temperature or frozen.

Recombination connected TRBV19 to TRBJ2-1; 9 central bases correspond to TRBD2. Source material: PBMCs or T cells enriched from blood (not recorded which). The sequence was obtained from a woman in her thirties or forties with acute COVID-19. The bases are TGTGCCAGTGCTCTAGCGGGAATCTACAATGAGCAGTTCTTC. Its translation is CASALAGIYNEQFF. Extended through the reference TRBV19 and TRBJ2-1 proteins, this CDR3 yields the full variable domain: DGGITQSPKYLFRKEGQNVTLSCEQNLNHDAMYWYRQDPGQGLRLIYYSQIVNDFQKGDIAEGYSVSREKKESFPLTVTSAQKNPTAFYLCASALAGIYNEQFFGPGTRLTVL.